This entry lists 20 T cell receptor beta chains sequenced from one sample in a study of T cells in Graves' hyperthyroidism and ophthalmopathy. Using RNA transcripts as the source, TCR beta CDR3 regions were amplified. First-round RT-PCR of the TCR CDR3 relied on the HTBI primer set. MiXCR, applied by TCRdb to the multiplex PCR reads, yields one record per CDR3 protein. The table records hundreds of thousands of distinct CDR3 sequences, about half of them present only once. Sequenced sample: peripheral blood or thyroid tissue (not recorded which). The receptors here all came from a woman aged 18-29 years with Graves' hyperthyroidism.

As for this clonotype: A much larger clone lies a single base off, so this may be a read error. The J gene is TRBJ2-5, the V gene TRBV7-8; TRBD2 is a possible D gene (6 bases). CDR1 is SGHVS and CDR2 is FQNEAQ in the germline V gene. The CDR3 length is 14 residues. V lost 5 bases to trimming and J lost 9 bases, with 19 bases between them. DNA for the CDR3: TGTGCCAGCAGCCAAGGAAAAGGGGAGGAGGCCCAGTACTTC. Translating gives CASSQGKGEEAQYF.

In this sample, this clonotype turned up a few times. V gene TRBV7-2 combines with J gene TRBJ1-1, with 7 bases matching TRBD1. The V segment lost 9 bases and the J segment 0 bases; nucleotides outside the gene matches: 10. CDR3 length: 15 residues. Germline loops: CDR1 SGHTA, CDR2 FQGNSA. CDR3 bases: TGTGCCAGTAGGACAGGAAGAAAAATGAACACTGAAGCTTTCTTT. Protein sequence: CASRTGRKMNTEAFF. Supplemented by reference TRBV7-2 and TRBJ1-1, the full variable domain reads GAGVSQSPSNKVTEKGKDVELRCDPISGHTALYWYRQSLGQGLEFLIYFQGNSAPDKSGLPSDRFSAERTGGSVSTLTIQRTQQEDSAVYLCASRTGRKMNTEAFFGQGTRLTVV.

This clonotype was counted between two and nine times. The rearrangement links TRBV5-6 to TRBJ1-1; D perhaps matches TRBD1 (5 bases). Germline V gene data show CDR1 as SGHDT and CDR2 as YYEEEE. This CDR3 is built from 16 residues. Trimming pared 2 bases from V and 7 bases from J, leaving 21 bases between. The CDR3 loop reads CASSLQPPTVSGEAFF. Written as DNA, the CDR3 is TGTGCCAGCAGCTTACAACCCCCGACAGTATCGGGTGAAGCTTTCTTT.

In regard to this clonotype: This could be a read error, since a much larger clone is one nucleotide away. The genes are TRBV15 and TRBJ2-7; 7 bases line up with TRBD1. Germline V gives CDR1 LNHNV, CDR2 YYDKDF (reference sequence). The CDR3 sequence is 14 residues long. J lost 1 base, V lost 3 bases, and 3 bases had no gene match. CDR3 in DNA: TGTGCCACCAGCAGTCGACAGGGATCCTACGAGCAGTACTTC. Amino acids: CATSSRQGSYEQYF.

Remarks on this clonotype: A read error may produce the germline difference seen at one junction end. The chain employs TRBV7-9 and TRBJ1-5; D might be TRBD1 (6 bases). From germline, CDR1 is SEHNR and CDR2 FQNEAQ (reference sequence). There are 14 residues in the CDR3. The DNA for the CDR3 is TGCGCCAGCAGCCAGGGCCTTGGGGGCCAGCCCCAGCATTTT. As protein: CASSQGLGGQPQHF.

The gene calls are TRBV7-9 and TRBJ2-7, with TRBD1 matching over 11 bases. The germline V gene has CDR1 SEHNR and CDR2 FQNEAQ (reference sequence). With V trimmed by 5 bases and J by 5 bases, 14 bases remained unmatched. CDR3 length: 17 residues. CDR3 DNA sequence: TGTGCCAGCAGCCCACCCCCTAGGGGACAGGGGGGACACGAGCAGTACTTC. Amino acid sequence: CASSPPPRGQGGHEQYF.

For this clonotype: This likely comes from a read error, as the CDR3 has no conserved phenylalanine or tryptophan at its end. The limits of the CDR3 on the DNA are not certain, so only TCRdb's listed CDR3 is given. The chain couples TRBV11-2 to TRBJ2-5; the table gives TRBD2 as D, unverified against the DNA. The CDR3 is 10 amino acids in total, end residues counted. The germline gives CDR1 SGHAT, CDR2 FQNNGV. The CDR3 region is CASSSEGQDL.

This clonotype was found a few times. V and J are TRBV7-9 and TRBJ1-4; 7 positions match TRBD1. V lost 2 bases to trimming and J lost 3 bases; unmatched junction nucleotides: 3. The CDR3 consists of 15 residues. Germline V CDR1 and CDR2: SEHNR, FQNEAQ (reference sequence). The CDR3 sequence: CASSLRGQPNEKLFF. Written as DNA, the CDR3 is TGTGCCAGCAGCTTACGGGGACAGCCTAATGAAAAACTGTTTTTT.

This clonotype has ten or more counts. V gene TRBV7-2 combines with J gene TRBJ2-7, with unresolved D. V was cut by 2 bases and J by 5 bases, with 4 bases left in between. Germline CDR1 is SGHTA and CDR2 is FQGNSA. The CDR3 spans 11 residues. CDR3 DNA: TGTGCCAGCAGCTTAAGGGACGAGCAGTACTTC. This encodes CASSLRDEQYF.

The chain employs TRBV6-5 and TRBJ1-5; D is undetermined. Germline V gene lookup returns CDR1 MNHEY and CDR2 SVGAGI. V gave up 2 bases and J gave up 1 base, with 12 bases separating them. This CDR3 region has 16 residues. CDR3: CASSYGRFKSNQPQHF. The CDR3, as DNA: TGTGCCAGCAGTTACGGCAGGTTTAAGAGCAATCAGCCCCAGCATTTT.

Comment on this clonotype: This may stem from a read error, because a much larger clone lies one nucleotide away. The rearrangement links TRBV11-1 to TRBJ2-7; D may be TRBD1 (6 bases). Per germline, CDR1 SGHAT and CDR2 FQDESV (reference sequence). The CDR3 totals 14 residues. The germline V and J ends were trimmed by 5 bases and 3 bases, with 14 bases remaining between them. This CDR3 reads CASSLLSGDYEQYF. The CDR3 DNA follows: TGTGCCAGCAGCCTGTTATCAGGGGACTACGAGCAGTACTTC. Using reference TRBV11-1 and TRBJ2-7 for the parts outside the CDR3, the full variable domain is EAEVAQSPRYKITEKSQAVAFWCDPISGHATLYWYRQILGQGPELLVQFQDESVVDDSQLPKDRFSAERLKGVDSTLKIQPAELGDSAMYLCASSLLSGDYEQYFGPGTRLTVT.

This clonotype was seen ten or more times. This chain connects TRBV24-1 to TRBJ1-1; no definite D call. CDR1 is KGHDR and CDR2 is SFDVKD in the germline V gene. The V end was cut by 3 bases, the J end by 7 bases, with 14 bases between. The CDR3 is made up of 14 amino acids. CDR3 in DNA: TGTGCCACCAGTGATCAGGCAGGTCGTGGTGAAGCTTTCTTT. Its protein product is CATSDQAGRGEAFF.

This chain links TRBV15 with TRBJ2-3; the D gene could be TRBD1 or TRBD2 (5 bases each). The CDR3 runs 16 residues. Trimming left V 5 bases short and J 4 bases short, with 19 bases between. Germline V CDR1 and CDR2: LNHNV, YYDKDF (reference sequence). The CDR3 is CATSPAGGLGADTQYF. CDR3 DNA sequence: TGTGCCACCAGCCCCGCCGGTGGCTTGGGGGCAGATACGCAGTATTTT.

The genes are TRBV2 and TRBJ1-2; 7 nucleotides line up with TRBD1. V was clipped by 5 bases and J by 2 bases; unmatched bases: 2. Per germline, CDR1 SNHLY and CDR2 FYNNEI. CDR3 length equals 13 residues. The CDR3 is CASSKDRNYGYTF. The DNA of the CDR3 is TGTGCCAGCAGTAAGGACAGGAACTATGGCTACACCTTC.

This clonotype has just a few counts. The chain has TRBV20-1 and TRBJ2-7; either TRBD1 or TRBD2 may fit D (5 bases each). The CDR3 is made up of 14 amino acids. CDR1 is DFQATT and CDR2 is SNEGSKA in the germline V gene (reference sequence). Trimming pared 3 bases from V and 5 bases from J, leaving 17 bases between. Here the CDR3 reads CSARGVGLGDEQYF. CDR3 coding DNA: TGCAGTGCTAGGGGGGTGGGGCTCGGGGACGAGCAGTACTTC.

The chain uses TRBV7-8 and TRBJ1-6, with D hard to call. The CDR3 runs to 17 residues. CDR1 SGHVS and CDR2 FQNEAQ come from the germline V gene. Trimming removed 8 bases from V and 0 bases from J, with 17 bases in between. CDR3 bases: TGTGCCAGCTGGAAAGGGCGGGATCGCTCCTATAATTCACCCCTCCACTTT. Residues: CASWKGRDRSYNSPLHF.

Concerning this clonotype itself: A much bigger clone sits one base away, suggesting this may be a read error. This sequence joins TRBV2 and TRBJ1-1; unclear D gene. This CDR3 is built from 12 residues. Germline CDR1 reads SNHLY; CDR2 reads FYNNEI. The V gene lost 7 bases and the J gene lost 7 bases, with 13 bases spanning the gap. The chain's CDR3 is CASMGGSVEAFF. The DNA for the CDR3 is TGTGCCAGCATGGGAGGGTCAGTTGAAGCTTTCTTT.

The chain employs TRBV7-6 and TRBJ1-6; D possibly corresponds to TRBD1 (5 bases). Germline CDR1 SGHVS, CDR2 FNYEAQ. The CDR3 has 14 amino acids. Trimming removed 5 bases at V and 9 bases at J, with 14 bases between. CDR3 amino acids: CASSRGLGSSPLHF. DNA for the CDR3: TGTGCCAGCAGCAGGGGCCTTGGGAGTTCACCCCTCCACTTT.

This clonotype appeared many times. This sequence joins TRBV9 and TRBJ2-5, with no clear D. Trimming removed 2 bases from V and 5 bases from J, with 19 bases in between. The CDR3 loop spans 16 amino acids. Germline-derived CDR1 and CDR2 are SGDLS and YYNGEE. The CDR3 DNA sequence: TGTGCCAGCAGCGTGGGTGGCGGTACGGAAGGGGAGACCCAGTACTTC. Protein product: CASSVGGGTEGETQYF.

Concerning this clonotype: An end of the junction differs from the germline gene, which may be a read error. The chain joins TRBV7-9 to TRBJ1-5, with 11 bases that match TRBD1. CDR1 and CDR2 (germline): SEHNR, FQNEAQ (reference sequence). The CDR3 is made up of 15 amino acids. CDR3 nucleotides: TGCGCCAGCAGCCCTTCCGGGACAGGGGGACAGCCCCAGCATTTT. Encoded protein: CASSPSGTGGQPQHF.